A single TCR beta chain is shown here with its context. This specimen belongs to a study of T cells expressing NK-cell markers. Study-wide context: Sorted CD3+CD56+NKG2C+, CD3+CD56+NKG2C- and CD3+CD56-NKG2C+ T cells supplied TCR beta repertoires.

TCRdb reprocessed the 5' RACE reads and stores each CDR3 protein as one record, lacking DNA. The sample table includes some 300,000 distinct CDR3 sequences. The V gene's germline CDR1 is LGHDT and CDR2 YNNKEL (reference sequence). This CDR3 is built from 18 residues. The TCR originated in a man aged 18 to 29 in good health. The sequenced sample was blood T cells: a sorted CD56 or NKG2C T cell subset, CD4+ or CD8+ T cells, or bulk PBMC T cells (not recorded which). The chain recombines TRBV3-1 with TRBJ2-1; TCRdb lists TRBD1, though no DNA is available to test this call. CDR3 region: CASSQDLRETGRYNEQFF.